This T cell receptor beta chain was captured by sequencing in a study of beta chain features in type 1 diabetes. Findings of the study overall: Significant though moderate, a shortening of TCRB CDR3s appeared in all four CD4+ subsets of Type 1 diabetes patients.

The CDR3 runs to 13 residues. V was shortened by 3 bases and J by 0 bases, with 6 bases between the two germline ends. In germline, CDR1 is GTSNPN, CDR2 SVGIG (reference sequence). TCRB transcripts that were expressed got sequenced, as all of the isolated RNA had been reverse transcribed. Clones were sequenced by immunoSEQ multiplex PCR, and TCRdb holds only the in-frame ones, with some missing. Of more than 200,000 clones listed, approximately 16% are singletons. This clone showed up just a few times. What it binds is not known. The sample was naive CD4+ T cells from blood. The source of this sequence is a man aged 25-45 years with type 1 diabetes. The gene calls are TRBV30 and TRBJ1-3; D call uncertain. The CDR3, as DNA: TGTGCCTGGAGAACGGCCTCTGGAAACACCATATATTTT. It is translated as CAWRTASGNTIYF.